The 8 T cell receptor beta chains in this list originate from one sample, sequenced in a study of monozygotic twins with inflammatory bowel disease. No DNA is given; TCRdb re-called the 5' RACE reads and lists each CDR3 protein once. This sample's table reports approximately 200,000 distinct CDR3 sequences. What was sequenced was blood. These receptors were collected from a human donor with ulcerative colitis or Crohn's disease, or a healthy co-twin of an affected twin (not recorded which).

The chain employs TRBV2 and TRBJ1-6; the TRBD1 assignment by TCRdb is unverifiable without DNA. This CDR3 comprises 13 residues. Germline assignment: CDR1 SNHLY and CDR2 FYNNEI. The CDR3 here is CASSTAGRSPLHF.

The CDR3: CASSQRWRGTLLSAKNIQYF. The V and J genes are TRBV3-1 and TRBJ2-4; TCRdb returns TRBD2, unconfirmable since there is no DNA. Germline CDR1 is LGHDT and CDR2 is YNNKEL (reference sequence). This CDR3 region has 20 residues.

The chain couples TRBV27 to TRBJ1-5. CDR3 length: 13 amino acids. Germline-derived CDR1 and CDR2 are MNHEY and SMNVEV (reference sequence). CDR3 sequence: CASSLFISQPQHF.

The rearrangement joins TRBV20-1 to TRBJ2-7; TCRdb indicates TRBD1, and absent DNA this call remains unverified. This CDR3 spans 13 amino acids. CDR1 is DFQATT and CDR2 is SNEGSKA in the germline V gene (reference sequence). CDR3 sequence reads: CSARGRTGREQYF.

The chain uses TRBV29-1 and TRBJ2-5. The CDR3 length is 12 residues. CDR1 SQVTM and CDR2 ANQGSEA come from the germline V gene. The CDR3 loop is CSVDQKGETQYF.

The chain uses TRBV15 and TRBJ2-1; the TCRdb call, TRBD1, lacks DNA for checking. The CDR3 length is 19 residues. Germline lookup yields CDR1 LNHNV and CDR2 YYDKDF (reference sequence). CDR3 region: CATSPPTPASASAYNEQFF.

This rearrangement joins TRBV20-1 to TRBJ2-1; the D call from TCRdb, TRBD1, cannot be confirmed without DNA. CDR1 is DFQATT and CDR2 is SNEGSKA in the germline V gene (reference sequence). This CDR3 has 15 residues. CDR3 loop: CSARDLGGRGNEQFF.

CDR3 amino acids: CASSFRGATNEKLFF. This rearrangement joins TRBV6-5 to TRBJ1-4; TCRdb outputs TRBD1, but without DNA this stays unchecked. The CDR3 length is 15 residues. Germline CDR1 MNHEY, CDR2 SVGAGI.